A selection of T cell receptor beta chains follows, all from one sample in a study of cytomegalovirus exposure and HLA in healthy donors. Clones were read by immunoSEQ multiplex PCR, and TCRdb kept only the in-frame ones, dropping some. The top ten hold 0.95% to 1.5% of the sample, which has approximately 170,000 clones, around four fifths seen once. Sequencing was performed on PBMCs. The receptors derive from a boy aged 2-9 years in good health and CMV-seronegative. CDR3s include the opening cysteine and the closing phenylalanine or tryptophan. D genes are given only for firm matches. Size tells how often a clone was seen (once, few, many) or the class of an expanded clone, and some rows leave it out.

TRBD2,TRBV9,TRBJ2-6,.,CASSGSGSWANVLTF,TGTGCCAGCAGCGGTAGCGGGTCTTGGGCCAACGTCCTGACTTTC
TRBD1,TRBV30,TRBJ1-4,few,CAGGQGGYVKLFF,TGTGCCGGAGGACAGGGAGGTTATGTAAAACTGTTTTTT
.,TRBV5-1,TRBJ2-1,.,CASSSPLALSYNEQFF,TGCGCCAGCAGCTCCCCGCTAGCGCTATCCTACAATGAGCAGTTCTTC
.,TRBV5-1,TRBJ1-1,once,CASSLTPEEYTEAFF,TGCGCCAGCAGCTTGACCCCTGAGGAATACACTGAAGCTTTCTTT
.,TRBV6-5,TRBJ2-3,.,CASSYLVLGAPDTQYF,TGTGCCAGCAGTTACCTCGTGTTGGGAGCTCCAGATACGCAGTATTTT
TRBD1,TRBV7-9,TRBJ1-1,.,CASSLKGQSDLGNTEAFF,TGTGCCAGCAGCTTAAAGGGACAGAGCGACCTGGGCAACACTGAAGCTTTCTTT
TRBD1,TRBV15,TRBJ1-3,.,CATSVDRVRGNTIYF,TGTGCCACCAGCGTGGACAGGGTGCGTGGAAACACCATATATTTT
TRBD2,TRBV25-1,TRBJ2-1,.,CASRREGSSYNEQFF,TGTGCCAGCAGAAGGGAGGGAAGCTCCTACAATGAGCAGTTCTTC
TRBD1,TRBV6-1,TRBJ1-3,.,CASSEKDMSDRVDGNTIYF,TGTGCCAGCAGTGAAAAGGATATGTCGGACAGGGTGGATGGAAACACCATATATTTT
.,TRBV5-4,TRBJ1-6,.,CASSLDPGSINSPLHF,TGTGCCAGCAGCTTGGACCCCGGGTCGATAAATTCACCCCTCCACTTT
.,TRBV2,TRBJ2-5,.,CASRKRTNQETQYF,TGTGCCAGCAGGAAGAGGACTAACCAAGAGACCCAGTACTTC
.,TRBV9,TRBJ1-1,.,CASSLEGTGGTEAFF,TGTGCCAGCAGCCTCGAGGGGACGGGGGGCACTGAAGCTTTCTTT
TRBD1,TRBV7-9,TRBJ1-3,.,CASTPGTVRNTIYF,TGTGCCAGCACCCCCGGGACAGTAAGAAACACCATATATTTT
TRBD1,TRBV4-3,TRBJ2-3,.,CASSYGQDWFTDTQYF,TGCGCCAGCAGCTACGGACAGGACTGGTTTACAGATACGCAGTATTTT
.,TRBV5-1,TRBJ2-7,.,CASSLAGLPSYEQYF,TGCGCCAGCAGCTTGGCAGGACTACCCTCCTACGAGCAGTACTTC
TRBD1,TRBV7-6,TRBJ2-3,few,CASSSTWTGPGCKDTQYF,TGTGCCAGCAGCTCAACCTGGACAGGACCGGGGTGTAAAGATACGCAGTATTTT
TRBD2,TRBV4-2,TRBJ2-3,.,CASSQGTSGTTDTQYF,TGTGCCAGCAGCCAGGGGACTAGCGGGACCACAGATACGCAGTATTTT
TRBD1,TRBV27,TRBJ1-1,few,CASSLATPTGTTEAFF,TGTGCCAGCAGCCTAGCAACCCCGACAGGGACCACTGAAGCTTTCTTT
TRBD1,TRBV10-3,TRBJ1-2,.,CAILGDSDYGYTF,TGTGCCATCCTAGGGGACAGTGACTATGGCTACACCTTC
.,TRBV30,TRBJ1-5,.,CAWSEGGYSNQPQHF,TGTGCCTGGAGTGAGGGAGGTTATAGCAATCAGCCCCAGCATTTT
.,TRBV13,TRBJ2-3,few,CASNLGGVGGTDTQYF,TGTGCCAGCAACTTAGGGGGTGTCGGGGGCACAGATACGCAGTATTTT
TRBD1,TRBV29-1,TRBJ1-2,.,CSVGGEWTGEDYGYTF,TGCAGCGTTGGTGGGGAATGGACAGGCGAAGACTATGGCTACACCTTC